A single sample is the source of the 14 T cell receptor beta chains below, sequenced in a study of control samples from healthy donors and cancer patients. Produced via immunoSEQ multiplex PCR; TCRdb's table is partial and in-frame only. The sample carries 60,000 to 80,000 clones, roughly 87% recorded once. Material for sequencing was blood. These receptors originate from a woman in her fifties or sixties in good health.

This chain links TRBV5-8 with TRBJ1-5, with D tentatively TRBD1 (5 bases). This CDR3 contains 15 residues. V was clipped by 2 bases and J by 7 bases, with 16 bases between them. Germline V lookup: CDR1 SGHTS, CDR2 YDEGEE. The CDR3 DNA follows: TGTGCCAGCAGCTTTGATATGGGGGAGAAACAGCCCCAGCATTTT. Translation gives CASSFDMGEKQPQHF.

The chain is built from TRBV19 and TRBJ1-1; maybe TRBD1 (5 bases). Looked up from germline, CDR1 is LNHDA and CDR2 is SQIVND (reference sequence). V was cut by 4 bases and J by 2 bases, with 14 bases left in between. There are 15 residues in the CDR3. CDR3 sequence: CASSNLLQGNTEAFF. CDR3 nucleotide sequence: TGTGCCAGTAGTAACCTACTCCAGGGAAACACTGAAGCTTTCTTT.

V is TRBV29-1 and J is TRBJ1-2; D gene uncertain. Per the germline V gene, CDR1 is SQVTM and CDR2 is ANQGSEA. The CDR3 is made up of 13 amino acids. V lost 3 bases to trimming and J lost 2 bases, with 10 bases between them. CDR3 sequence reads: CSVDRQVNYGYTF. CDR3 nucleotides: TGCAGCGTTGATCGCCAGGTGAACTATGGCTACACCTTC. Using reference TRBV29-1 and TRBJ1-2 for the parts outside the CDR3, the full variable domain is SAVISQKPSRDICQRGTSLTIQCQVDSQVTMMFWYRQQPGQSLTLIATANQGSEATYESGFVIDKFPISRPNLTFSTLTVSNMSPEDSSIYLCSVDRQVNYGYTFGSGTRLTVV.

The rearrangement joins TRBV11-2 to TRBJ1-3; D might be TRBD1 (6 bases). Germline V gene data show CDR1 as SGHAT and CDR2 as FQNNGV. The ends were cut back, 6 bases at V and 4 bases at J, with 13 bases in the middle. This CDR3 contains 14 residues. The CDR3 nucleotides are TGTGCCAGCAGACAAACAGGGCCAGGAAACACCATATATTTT. Protein: CASRQTGPGNTIYF. Full variable domain (rest looked up from reference TRBV11-2 and TRBJ1-3): EAGVAQSPRYKIIEKRQSVAFWCNPISGHATLYWYQQILGQGPKLLIQFQNNGVVDDSQLPKDRFSAERLKGVDSTLKIQPAKLEDSAVYLCASRQTGPGNTIYFGEGSWLTVV.

The chain couples TRBV12-5 to TRBJ2-7; the match to TRBD1 covers 12 bases. Germline V gene lookup returns CDR1 LGHNT and CDR2 FRNRAP. Trimming removed 5 bases from V and 6 bases from J; junction bases left unmatched: 5. The CDR3 loop spans 14 amino acids. This CDR3 is CASGPGTGGAEQYF. CDR3 DNA sequence: TGTGCTAGTGGTCCCGGGACAGGGGGCGCCGAGCAGTACTTC.

The genes are TRBV12-3 or TRBV12-4 and TRBJ1-6; no clear D. This CDR3 spans 13 amino acids. V was clipped by 10 bases and J by 8 bases, with 15 bases between them. The DNA for the CDR3 is TGTGCCACGAAACCCTCGGCAGATTCACCCCTCCACTTT. It codes for CATKPSADSPLHF.

The chain joins TRBV7-6 to TRBJ2-6; D call uncertain. Germline-derived CDR1 and CDR2 are SGHVS and FNYEAQ. The CDR3 is 14 residues long. The ends were cut back, 4 bases at V and 2 bases at J, with 6 bases in the middle. This CDR3 is CASSSKAGANVLTF. The CDR3 DNA sequence: TGTGCCAGCAGCTCTAAGGCTGGGGCCAACGTCCTGACTTTC.

DNA for the CDR3: TGTGCCAGCAGCCAAAGGGGGAGGACTAGTAGGAATGAGCAGTTCTTC. Its translation is CASSQRGRTSRNEQFF. The J gene is TRBJ2-1, the V gene TRBV3-1 (or the pseudogene TRBV3-2); D perhaps matches TRBD2 (7 bases). The CDR3 totals 16 residues. V was pared by 2 bases and J by 7 bases, with 18 bases between. Germline CDR1 is LGHDT and CDR2 is YNNKEL (reference sequence).

The V call is TRBV6-5, the J call TRBJ1-4, with D perhaps TRBD1 (6 bases). With 6 bases removed from V and 12 bases from J, the gap between germline ends came to 14 bases. The length of the CDR3 is 12 residues. CDR1 is MNHEY, CDR2 SVGAGI, per germline. The CDR3 nucleotides read TGTGCCAGCAGCCCGCTTAAGGGGGAACTGTTTTTT. This sequence encodes CASSPLKGELFF.

The chain is built from TRBV5-1 and TRBJ1-1; no clear D. Trimming left V 3 bases short and J 1 base short, with 7 bases between. The CDR3 has 13 amino acids. Germline V gene lookup returns CDR1 SGHRS and CDR2 YFSETQ. CDR3 DNA sequence: TGCGCCAGCAGCTCGACGAGGAACACTGAAGCTTTCTTT. It specifies CASSSTRNTEAFF.

The chain is built from TRBV30 and TRBJ2-1, with 7 bases lining up with TRBD1. J was trimmed by 3 bases and V by 3 bases; bases with no gene match: 5. Germline V lookup: CDR1 GTSNPN, CDR2 SVGIG (reference sequence). This CDR3 region has 14 residues. The CDR3 sequence: CAWSQDRFYNEQFF. DNA for the CDR3: TGTGCCTGGAGCCAGGACAGGTTCTACAATGAGCAGTTCTTC.

CDR3 protein: CASSSGSTDTQYF. As DNA, the CDR3 is TGTGCCAGCAGTAGCGGGAGCACAGATACGCAGTATTTT. The rearrangement joins TRBV6-4 to TRBJ2-3; tentatively, D is TRBD2 (6 bases). With 5 bases removed from V and 0 bases from J, the gap between germline ends came to 6 bases. This CDR3 spans 13 amino acids. Germline V gene data show CDR1 as MRHNA and CDR2 as SNTAGT.

The chain has TRBV7-9 and TRBJ2-2, with D possibly TRBD1 on 5 matching bases. The germline V gene encodes CDR1 SEHNR and CDR2 FQNEAQ (reference sequence). The length of the CDR3 is 13 residues. The V and J ends lost 4 bases and 4 bases respectively, with 7 bases between them. The CDR3: CASSSTATGELFF. CDR3 in DNA: TGTGCCAGCAGCTCGACAGCCACCGGGGAGCTGTTTTTT.

V and J are TRBV3-1 (or the pseudogene TRBV3-2) and TRBJ1-4; D is undetermined. V was cut by 2 bases and J by 7 bases, with 11 bases left in between. CDR3 length: 14 residues. Germline V gives CDR1 LGHDT, CDR2 YNNKEL (reference sequence). The CDR3 DNA reads TGTGCCAGCAGCCAAAGAGGGAGGGTTGAAAAACTGTTTTTT. It encodes CASSQRGRVEKLFF.